This TCR beta chain stems from a study of cytomegalovirus exposure and HLA in healthy donors. Study overall: From donors who were HLA-typed, an early data release held 80 million or so unique TCRs. Study-level results: A cluster of highly shared sequence variants was likely a sequencing artifact. For most subjects, TCR beta sequences were reported to predict HLA-A and HLA-B alleles with accuracy.

Amplification used 60 Vbeta primers and 13 Jbeta primers. In the source study's methods: Approximately 12 million of 65 million to 95 million unique TCR beta chains were shared, per a later count. Generated by immunoSEQ multiplex PCR, the TCRdb table keeps only in-frame clones and is missing some. V, J and clone size are those of that table, while D and trimming were read from the DNA. The sample yields some 90,000 clones, 82% seen once. Germline values: CDR1 SGHRS, CDR2 YFSETQ. CDR3 length equals 16 residues. V was clipped by 10 bases and J by 7 bases; unmatched bases: 15. Details on this clone: Its specificity is unknown.

Sequenced sample: PBMCs. The chain joins TRBV5-1 to TRBJ2-1; TRBD2 matches 12 bases. This sequence was found in a man aged 45-65 years in good health and CMV-seronegative. The CDR3 protein is CASAGLAGGPANEQFF. The CDR3 region has the DNA TGCGCCTCCGCGGGGCTAGCGGGAGGGCCAGCTAATGAGCAGTTCTTC.